The source of this TCR beta chain is a study of OX40 agonist ivuxolimab in advanced cancers. Across the study: Every patient in dose escalation had hepatocellular carcinoma, melanoma, renal cell or head and neck cancer. Study conclusions and caveats: At 0.1 to 3.0 mg/kg and by week 6, CD4+ and CD8+ T cells in the blood had expanded clonally. Those patients achieving a partial response at 0.1-3.0 mg/kg showed among the lowest clonal expansion.

TCRdb's copy holds only in-frame clones and misses some; the assay was immunoSEQ multiplex PCR. Of tens of thousands of clones listed, nearly 85% were seen once; the top ten hold approximately 11%. This CDR3 comprises 17 residues. The trim removed 2 bases at V and 1 base at J, leaving 5 bases unmatched. Germline V gives CDR1 MNHEY, CDR2 SMNVEV (reference sequence). On this clone itself: Its antigen is unknown.

The sequencing here drew on CD4+ or CD8+ T cells sorted from blood, taken in a trial of the OX40 agonist ivuxolimab. The clonotype comes from an adult with an advanced solid tumor such as melanoma, head and neck, liver or kidney cancer. The chain carries TRBV27 and TRBJ1-1, with 12 positions matching TRBD1. The CDR3 DNA reads TGTGCCAGCAGTTTAATGGGACAGGGGGCGAGGAACACTGAAGCTTTCTTT. Its translation is CASSLMGQGARNTEAFF.